These 24 T cell receptor beta chains were all obtained from the same sample, sequenced in a study of CD8 T cells in ankylosing spondylitis. Using its own MiXCR run on the 5' RACE reads, TCRdb lists one record per CDR3 protein. The top ten clones hold about 19% of a sample with fewer than 250,000 distinct CDR3 sequences, about 10% of them seen once. The specimen sequenced was blood, either unsorted or a sorted T cell fraction (not recorded which). All receptors derive from a male donor with ankylosing spondylitis or in good health (not recorded which).

The gene calls are TRBV18 and TRBJ1-5, with D unresolved. CDR3 length: 13 residues. Looked up from germline, CDR1 is KGHSH and CDR2 is LQKENI. V shed 5 bases and J shed 0 bases, with 5 bases lying between them. DNA for the CDR3: TGTGCCAGCTCAGAGAATAGCAATCAGCCCCAGCATTTT. It encodes CASSENSNQPQHF.

The chain joins TRBV12-3 or TRBV12-4 to TRBJ1-5, with 10 positions matching TRBD1. The CDR3 consists of 15 residues. Trimming at V came to 3 bases and at J to 7 bases, leaving 6 bases not matched to a gene. CDR3 nucleotides: TGTGCCAGCAGTTTTTCCGGGACAGGGGACCAGCCCCAGCATTTT. This sequence encodes CASSFSGTGDQPQHF.

Note on this clonotype: This may come from a read error, since a much larger clone is one base off. This chain links TRBV5-1 with TRBJ2-2, with a tentative D call TRBD1 (6 bases). V lost 0 bases and J 6 bases, leaving 12 bases between the germline ends. Looked up from germline, CDR1 is SGHRS and CDR2 is YFSETQ. This CDR3 region has 15 residues. In DNA form, the CDR3 reads TGCGCCAGCAGCTTGGACAGGGATCCCCCCGGGGAGCTGTTTTTT. Protein product: CASSLDRDPPGELFF.

A note on this clonotype: At one end, the junction sequence differs from germline, possibly due to a read error. CDR3 in amino acids: CASSSPAGAGGELFF. CDR3 nucleotide sequence: TGTGCTAGCAGCTCCCCCGCGGGGGCAGGGGGGGAGCTGTTTTTT. The chain uses TRBV7-7 and TRBJ2-2, with D tentatively TRBD2 (7 bases). Germline CDR1 reads SSHAT; CDR2 reads FNYEAQ (reference sequence). This CDR3 contains 15 residues.

The genes are TRBV5-1 and TRBJ2-3, with 8 bases identical to TRBD2. This CDR3 contains 18 residues. Looked up from germline, CDR1 is SGHRS and CDR2 is YFSETQ. The J segment lost 3 bases and the V segment lost 1 base, leaving 13 bases of the junction unmatched. The CDR3 coding sequence is TGCGCCAGCAGCTTGCAATCCCGGGGGGGCCGTGAAACAGATACGCAGTATTTT. It yields the protein CASSLQSRGGRETDTQYF.

This clonotype has a count of ten or more. The V and J genes are TRBV24-1 and TRBJ2-4; 9 bases are a match to TRBD1. The germline V gene encodes CDR1 KGHDR and CDR2 SFDVKD. The CDR3 has 16 amino acids. V shed 7 bases, J shed 3 bases, and the junction held 9 bases outside the gene matches. In DNA form, the CDR3 reads TGTGCCACCAGCCTCACAGGGGGCGACGGCAAAAACATTCAGTACTTC. It is translated as CATSLTGGDGKNIQYF.

This clonotype has a count of ten or more. The chain recombines TRBV12-3 or TRBV12-4 with TRBJ2-7, with D tentatively TRBD1 or TRBD2 (6 bases each). V lost 5 bases to trimming and J lost 2 bases, with 13 bases between them. The CDR3 has 14 residues. CDR3 in amino acids: CASSPFGGAYEQYF. The CDR3 nucleotides read TGTGCCAGCAGTCCCTTCGGGGGCGCCTACGAGCAGTACTTC.

The V and J genes are TRBV11-2 and TRBJ2-1; 10 nucleotides line up with TRBD2. The CDR3 is made up of 18 amino acids. Unmatched junction bases numbered 9, after V lost 1 base and J lost 3 bases. Germline CDR1 is SGHAT and CDR2 is FQNNGV. Written as DNA, the CDR3 is TGTGCCAGCAGCTTAGTGGTGCTAGCGGGGGCGAACTACAATGAGCAGTTCTTC. This encodes CASSLVVLAGANYNEQFF.

This chain joins TRBV28 and TRBJ1-1, with 8 bases matching TRBD1. Germline V gives CDR1 MDHEN, CDR2 SYDVKM. After removal of 7 bases from V and 6 bases from J, the junction contained 16 bases not matched to a gene. The CDR3 is made up of 16 amino acids. CDR3 residues: CASILRGAGGRSEAFF. In DNA, the CDR3 is TGTGCCAGCATTCTAAGGGGGGCAGGGGGCAGGTCTGAAGCTTTCTTT.

The genes are TRBV11-2 and TRBJ2-3; D call uncertain. Germline V gene data show CDR1 as SGHAT and CDR2 as FQNNGV. The V end was cut by 4 bases, the J end by 0 bases, with 11 bases between. This CDR3 has 15 residues. CDR3 DNA: TGTGCCAGCAGCTCCCGTCGAGAAAGCACAGATACGCAGTATTTT. It encodes CASSSRRESTDTQYF.

This clonotype was seen a handful of times. This chain uses TRBV7-2 with TRBJ1-2; D not certain. The CDR3 is 14 amino acids. The V end lost 3 bases, the J end lost 0 bases, and 8 bases lay between the germline ends. Looked up from germline, CDR1 is SGHTA and CDR2 is FQGNSA. The CDR3 DNA reads TGTGCCAGCAGCTTCGGGGAAACTAACTATGGCTACACCTTC. This gives the protein CASSFGETNYGYTF.

In its sample, this clonotype was seen many times. The chain has TRBV20-1 and TRBJ2-1; 14 bases fit TRBD2. Losses at the gene ends were 0 bases for V and 2 bases for J; bases not matched to a gene: 3. In germline, CDR1 is DFQATT, CDR2 SNEGSKA (reference sequence). The CDR3 is 17 residues long. CDR3: CSARDPTSGGAYNEQFF. CDR3 sequence (DNA): TGCAGTGCTAGAGACCCGACTAGCGGGGGGGCCTACAATGAGCAGTTCTTC.

The J gene is TRBJ2-5, the V gene TRBV12-3 or TRBV12-4; D is ambiguous. This CDR3 is built from 13 residues. The germline V and J ends were trimmed by 3 bases and 5 bases, with 10 bases remaining between them. CDR3 nucleotide sequence: TGTGCCAGCAGTTTTCGGGCCCGGGAGACCCAGTACTTC. Protein sequence: CASSFRARETQYF.

This clonotype was seen at least ten times. The chain is built from TRBV7-8 and TRBJ1-3; D not certain. The CDR3 length is 16 residues. V was pared by 2 bases and J by 0 bases, with 11 bases between. Germline CDR1 is SGHVS and CDR2 is FQNEAQ. CDR3 in DNA: TGTGCCAGCAGCTTATCTACGTTCGACTCTGGAAACACCATATATTTT. It yields the protein CASSLSTFDSGNTIYF. The complete variable domain, with remaining parts taken from reference TRBV7-8 and TRBJ1-3, reads GAGVSQSPRYKVAKRGQDVALRCDPISGHVSLFWYQQALGQGPEFLTYFQNEAQLDKSGLPSDRFFAERPEGSVSTLKIQRTQQEDSAVYLCASSLSTFDSGNTIYFGEGSWLTVV.

This clonotype has a count of ten or more. The chain has TRBV5-1 and TRBJ1-2; no clear D. The CDR3 loop spans 15 amino acids. Germline V lookup: CDR1 SGHRS, CDR2 YFSETQ. Trimming removed 0 bases from V and 6 bases from J, with 15 bases in between. In DNA form, the CDR3 reads TGCGCCAGCAGCTTGGCGGCCGCGAGAGGTCATGGCTACACCTTC. Translating it yields CASSLAAARGHGYTF.

This clonotype was counted only a few times. The chain recombines TRBV7-2 with TRBJ2-7; tentative D call: TRBD1 (6 bases). There are 14 residues in the CDR3. Germline V gene sequence: CDR1 SGHTA, CDR2 FQGNSA. The V and J ends lost 6 bases and 9 bases respectively, with 21 bases between them. DNA for the CDR3: TGTGCCAGCAGGGAAGGGGGTTCAAACCTACGGCAGTACTTC. Protein product: CASREGGSNLRQYF.

The chain joins TRBV20-1 to TRBJ1-1, with TRBD1 as a possible D gene (6 bases). V gave up 5 bases and J gave up 4 bases, with 17 bases separating them. CDR1 is DFQATT and CDR2 is SNEGSKA in the germline V gene (reference sequence). There are 14 residues in the CDR3. DNA for the CDR3: TGCAGTGCTCCCGGCCCGAGGGGGACCACTGAAGCTTTCTTT. It encodes CSAPGPRGTTEAFF.

This clonotype has only a few counts. For the CDR3, the DNA is TGTGCCAGCAGCACCGGGGACGGATTATACGAGCAGTACTTC. Encoded protein: CASSTGDGLYEQYF. V and J are TRBV7-2 and TRBJ2-7; D is tentatively TRBD1 or TRBD2 (5 bases each). The CDR3 sequence is 14 residues long. Germline V gives CDR1 SGHTA, CDR2 FQGNSA. The V end lost 5 bases, the J end lost 4 bases, and 15 bases lay between the germline ends.

The table lists this clonotype with many counts. The genes are TRBV24-1 and TRBJ2-5, with 8 bases matching TRBD2. The CDR3 runs to 15 residues. In germline, CDR1 is KGHDR, CDR2 SFDVKD. V dropped 0 bases and J dropped 5; count of bases not matched to a gene: 4. As DNA, the CDR3 is TGTGCCACCAGTGATTTGACGGGGGGGCCGGAGACCCAGTACTTC. Amino acid sequence: CATSDLTGGPETQYF.

As regards this clonotype: This clone may be a read error of a much larger clone one base away. The chain carries TRBV6-5 and TRBJ2-2; no definite D call. Germline V lookup: CDR1 MNHEY, CDR2 SVGAGI. This CDR3 region has 15 residues. Trimming stripped 0 bases from V and 9 bases from J, with 14 bases between. CDR3 residues: CASSYSSQTWRELFF. The CDR3 region has the DNA TGTGCCAGCAGTTACTCGTCCCAGACGTGGAGGGAGCTGTTTTTT.

In its sample, this clonotype was seen many times. This chain links TRBV10-3 with TRBJ2-3, with D possibly matching TRBD2 (5 bases). The germline gives CDR1 ENHRY, CDR2 SYGVKD. Trimming took off 2 bases at V and 1 base at J, with 10 bases between the two ends. The CDR3 runs to 15 residues. In nucleotides, the CDR3 is TGTGCCATCAGTGAGGCTAGCCGAGGCACAGATACGCAGTATTTT. It is translated as CAISEASRGTDTQYF.

This clonotype occurred a few times. CDR3 nucleotide sequence: TGCGCCAGCAGCTTCGCGGGGGCGATAAACACCGGGGAGCTGTTTTTT. Residues: CASSFAGAINTGELFF. V is TRBV5-1 and J is TRBJ2-2, with TRBD2 as a possible D gene (7 bases). Looked up from germline, CDR1 is SGHRS and CDR2 is YFSETQ. The CDR3 runs to 16 residues. V dropped 2 bases and J dropped 2 bases, with 13 bases sitting between them.

This clonotype came up many times. V and J are TRBV7-9 and TRBJ2-1, with D possibly being TRBD1 or TRBD2 (5 bases each). The CDR3 has 15 residues. V was shortened by 2 bases and J by 9 bases, with 17 bases between the two germline ends. In germline, CDR1 is SEHNR, CDR2 FQNEAQ (reference sequence). The chain's CDR3 is CASSLTPGRHFEQFF. CDR3 nucleotides: TGTGCCAGCAGCTTAACCCCGGGACGACATTTTGAGCAGTTCTTC.

Notes on this clonotype: A single base separates this from a much larger clone, so it may be a read error. The CDR3 does not close with the conserved phenylalanine or tryptophan, likely indicating a read error. This chain joins TRBV5-1 and TRBJ2-3, with D possibly TRBD1 on 5 matching bases. CDR1 is SGHRS, CDR2 YFSETQ, per germline. This CDR3 contains 15 residues. Trimming shortened V by 2 bases and J by 1 base, and 11 bases separated the two germline ends. The CDR3 loop is CASSFEGHGTDTQYL. The DNA for the CDR3 is TGCGCCAGCAGCTTTGAAGGACACGGCACAGATACGCAGTATCTT.